This T cell receptor (beta chain) was profiled in a study of T cell responses to AZD1222 COVID-19 vaccine. Sequenced by immunoSEQ multiplex PCR; TCRdb stores in-frame clones only, minus some. The sample contains over 120,000 clones, approximately 92% of which appear only once. Trimming left V 0 bases short and J 5 bases short, with 12 bases between. The CDR3 extends over 15 amino acids. The germline V gene encodes CDR1 LNHNV and CDR2 YYDKDF (reference sequence). The chain joins TRBV15 to TRBJ2-3, with a possible D match to TRBD1 (5 bases). The sample was peripheral blood, taken on day 0 of AZD1222 vaccination. The TCR was taken from an adult in good health. The CDR3 DNA is TGTGCCACCAGCAGAGATCCCCAGGGTTTAGATACGCAGTATTTT. As protein: CATSRDPQGLDTQYF.